The source of this T cell receptor (beta chain) is a study of CD8 T cells in Susac syndrome. General study results and limits: The authors acknowledged that their TCR sequencing and HLA analysis involved a relatively small number of individuals.

To note about this clonotype: What it recognizes is unknown.

RNA totalling about 0.45 to 1 ug underwent reverse transcription with random hexamers. immunoSEQ multiplex PCR amplified TCR beta CDR3 across 54 Vbeta, 13 Jbeta. TCRdb called the immunoSEQ multiplex PCR reads again in MiXCR, with one record for every CDR3 protein. Here the sample spans 150,000 to 200,000 distinct CDR3 sequences, roughly 93% being singletons. Controls were healthy donors chosen to match patients in age and sex. The germline gives CDR1 MNHNS, CDR2 SASEGT. CDR3 size: 18 residues. With 5 bases clipped from V and 5 bases from J, the junction kept 14 bases outside the gene matches. This sequence was found in a human donor in good health. V gene TRBV6-1 combines with J gene TRBJ2-5; 13 bases line up with TRBD2. Sequenced: CD4+ T cells from PBMCs. CDR3 coding DNA: TGTGCCAGCAGTACCGGGACTAGCGGGAAAAACGGGAGGGAGACCCAGTACTTC. Residues: CASSTGTSGKNGRETQYF.